This T cell receptor (beta chain) was captured by sequencing in a study of T-cell reconstitution after alpha-beta-depleted transplantation in children. Germline V gives CDR1 DFQATT, CDR2 SNEGSKA (reference sequence). This CDR3 is 16 amino acids long. Germline trimming cut 6 bases from V and 7 bases from J; bases unmatched to any gene: 16. Note on this clonotype: Its antigen is as yet unknown.

Study outcomes and limitations: Surviving recipient T cells and thymic progenitors underlay high day-60 TCRbeta diversity in some patients. It was newly produced T cells that mostly accounted for T-cell counts and diversity one year after transplant. Several hundred expanded graft clones reportedly were the source of alpha-beta T cells about two months after transplant.

Unique molecular identifiers featured in how the TCRbeta library was prepared. One entry per CDR3 protein results from TCRdb running MiXCR on the PCR reads. This sample has roughly 100,000 distinct CDR3 sequences, with 7.5% to 9.5% found just once. The TCR was taken from a boy between 2 and 10 years old with acute lymphoblastic leukemia, due to receive a stem cell transplant. The chain carries TRBV20-1 and TRBJ1-2; 11 nucleotides align to TRBD1. The material sequenced was PBMCs, taken before TCRalphabeta/CD19-depleted stem cell transplant. The CDR3 loop reads CSAPPRGGQGVAGYTF. The CDR3 DNA reads as TGCAGTGCCCCACCCCGAGGGGGACAGGGGGTCGCTGGCTACACCTTC.